This T cell receptor beta chain was sequenced for a study of T cell repertoires in cytomegalovirus infection. On the study more broadly: Indicated by public TCR beta signatures were CMV infection and matching HLA type.

TCRdb analysed the reads with MiXCR anew, one entry per CDR3 protein. The sample holds approximately 500,000 distinct CDR3 sequences, approximately 17% seen once. V shed 6 bases and J shed 5 bases, with 14 bases lying between them. This CDR3 comprises 13 residues. As to this clonotype: Being one base from a much bigger clone, this may be a read error. The CDR3 does not close with the conserved phenylalanine or tryptophan, likely indicating a read error.

The material sequenced was CD8+ T cells from PBMCs. V usage is TRBV12-3 or TRBV12-4 and J usage is TRBJ2-7; tentatively, D is TRBD2 (6 bases). This TCR was sampled from a human donor in good health (CMV status not recorded). Some clones in this sample may be carry-over from other donors' samples. The CDR3 reads CASSPGGIHEQYL. The CDR3, as DNA: TGTGCCAGCAGCCCTGGAGGGATCCACGAGCAGTACTTA.